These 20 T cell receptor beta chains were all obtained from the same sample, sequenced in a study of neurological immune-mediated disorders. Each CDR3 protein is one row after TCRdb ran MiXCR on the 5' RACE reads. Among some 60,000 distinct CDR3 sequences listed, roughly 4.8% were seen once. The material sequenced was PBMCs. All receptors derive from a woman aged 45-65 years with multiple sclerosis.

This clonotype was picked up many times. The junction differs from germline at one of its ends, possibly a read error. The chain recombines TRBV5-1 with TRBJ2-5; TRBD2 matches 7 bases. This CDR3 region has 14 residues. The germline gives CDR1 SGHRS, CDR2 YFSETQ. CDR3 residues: CASTLGGYQETQYF. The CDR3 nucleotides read TGCGCCAGCACCTTGGGAGGGTATCAAGAGACCCAGTACTTC.

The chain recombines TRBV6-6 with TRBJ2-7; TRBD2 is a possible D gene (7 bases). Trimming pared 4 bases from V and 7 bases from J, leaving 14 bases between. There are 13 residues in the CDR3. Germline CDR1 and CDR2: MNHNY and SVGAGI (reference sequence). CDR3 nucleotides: TGTGCCAGCAGTTTAGGGGGGGTCCAAGAGCAGTACTTC. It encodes CASSLGGVQEQYF.

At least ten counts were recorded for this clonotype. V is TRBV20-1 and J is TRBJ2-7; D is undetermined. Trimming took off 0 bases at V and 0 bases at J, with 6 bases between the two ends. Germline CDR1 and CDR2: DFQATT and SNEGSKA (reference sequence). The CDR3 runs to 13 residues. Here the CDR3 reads CSARDGNSYEQYF. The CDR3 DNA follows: TGCAGTGCTAGAGATGGAAACTCCTACGAGCAGTACTTC.

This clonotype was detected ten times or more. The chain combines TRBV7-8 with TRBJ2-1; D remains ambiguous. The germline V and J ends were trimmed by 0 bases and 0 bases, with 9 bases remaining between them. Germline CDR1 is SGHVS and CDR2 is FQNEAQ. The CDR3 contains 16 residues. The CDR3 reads CASSLALSSSYNEQFF. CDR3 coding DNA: TGTGCCAGCAGCTTAGCGCTCTCAAGCTCCTACAATGAGCAGTTCTTC. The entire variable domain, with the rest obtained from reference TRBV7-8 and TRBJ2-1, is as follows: GAGVSQSPRYKVAKRGQDVALRCDPISGHVSLFWYQQALGQGPEFLTYFQNEAQLDKSGLPSDRFFAERPEGSVSTLKIQRTQQEDSAVYLCASSLALSSSYNEQFFGPGTRLTVL.

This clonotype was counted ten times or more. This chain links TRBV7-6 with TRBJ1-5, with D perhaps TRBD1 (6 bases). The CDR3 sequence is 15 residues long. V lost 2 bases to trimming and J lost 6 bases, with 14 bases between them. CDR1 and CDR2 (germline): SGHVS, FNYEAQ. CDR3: CASSLRGGGIQPQHF. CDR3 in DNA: TGTGCCAGCAGCTTACGAGGTGGGGGCATTCAGCCCCAGCATTTT.

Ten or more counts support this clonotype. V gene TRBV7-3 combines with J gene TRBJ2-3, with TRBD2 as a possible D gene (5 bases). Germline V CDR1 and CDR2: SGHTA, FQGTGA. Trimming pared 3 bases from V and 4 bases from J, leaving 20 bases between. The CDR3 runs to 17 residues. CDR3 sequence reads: CASSFLPSAGRADTQYF. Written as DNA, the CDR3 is TGTGCCAGCAGCTTTTTGCCATCTGCGGGTAGGGCAGATACGCAGTATTTT.

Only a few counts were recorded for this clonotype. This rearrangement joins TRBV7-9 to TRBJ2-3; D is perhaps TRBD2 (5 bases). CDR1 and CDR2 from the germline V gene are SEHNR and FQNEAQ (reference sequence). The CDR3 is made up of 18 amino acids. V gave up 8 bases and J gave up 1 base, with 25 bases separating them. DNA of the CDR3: TGTGCCAGCCGACCACGGGGTCCTGTGGATTTTCGCACAGATACGCAGTATTTT. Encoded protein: CASRPRGPVDFRTDTQYF. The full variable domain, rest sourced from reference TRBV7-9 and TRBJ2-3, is DTGVSQNPRHKITKRGQNVTFRCDPISEHNRLYWYRQTLGQGPEFLTYFQNEAQLEKSRLLSDRFSAERPKGSFSTLEIQRTEQGDSAMYLCASRPRGPVDFRTDTQYFGPGTRLTVL.

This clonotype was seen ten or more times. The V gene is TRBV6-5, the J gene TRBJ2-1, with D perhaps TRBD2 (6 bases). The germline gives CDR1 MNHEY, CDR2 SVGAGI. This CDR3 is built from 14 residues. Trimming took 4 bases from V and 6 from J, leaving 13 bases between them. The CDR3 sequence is CASSSAGLFNEQFF. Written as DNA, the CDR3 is TGTGCCAGCAGTTCCGCGGGACTTTTCAATGAGCAGTTCTTC.

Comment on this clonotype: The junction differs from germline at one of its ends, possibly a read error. The CDR3 DNA is TGCGCCAGCAGCTTAATGAGCAATCAGCCCCAGAATTTT. It encodes CASSLMSNQPQNF. The chain joins TRBV5-1 to TRBJ1-5; D gene unclear. The CDR3 sequence is 13 residues long. CDR1 is SGHRS, CDR2 YFSETQ, per germline.

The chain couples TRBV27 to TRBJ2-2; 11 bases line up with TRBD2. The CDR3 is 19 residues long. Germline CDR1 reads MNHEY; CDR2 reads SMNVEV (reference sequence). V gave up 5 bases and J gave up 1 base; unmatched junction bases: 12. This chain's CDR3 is CASSPRLAGSYLNTGELFF. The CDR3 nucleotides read TGTGCCAGCAGTCCTAGACTAGCGGGGTCCTACCTGAACACCGGGGAGCTGTTTTTT.

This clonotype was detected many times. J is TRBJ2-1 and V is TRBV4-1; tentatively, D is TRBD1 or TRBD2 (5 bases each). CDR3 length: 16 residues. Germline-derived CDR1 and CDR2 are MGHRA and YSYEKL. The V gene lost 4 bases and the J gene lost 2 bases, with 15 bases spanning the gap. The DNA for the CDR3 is TGCGCCAGCAGCCGGAAGGGACGCGTCGCCTACAATGAGCAGTTCTTC. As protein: CASSRKGRVAYNEQFF.

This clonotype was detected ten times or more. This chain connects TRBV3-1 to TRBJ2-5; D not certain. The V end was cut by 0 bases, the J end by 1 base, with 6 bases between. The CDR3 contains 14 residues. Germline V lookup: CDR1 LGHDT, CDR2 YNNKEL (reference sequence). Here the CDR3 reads CASSQDHVQETQYF. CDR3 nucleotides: TGTGCCAGCAGCCAAGATCACGTCCAAGAGACCCAGTACTTC.

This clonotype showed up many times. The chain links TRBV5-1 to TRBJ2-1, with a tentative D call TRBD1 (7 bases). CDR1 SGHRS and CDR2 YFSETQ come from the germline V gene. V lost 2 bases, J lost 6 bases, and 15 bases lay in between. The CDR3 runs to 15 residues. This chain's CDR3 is CASSFGGGLFNEQFF. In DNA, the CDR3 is TGCGCCAGCAGCTTCGGAGGGGGCCTGTTCAATGAGCAGTTCTTC.

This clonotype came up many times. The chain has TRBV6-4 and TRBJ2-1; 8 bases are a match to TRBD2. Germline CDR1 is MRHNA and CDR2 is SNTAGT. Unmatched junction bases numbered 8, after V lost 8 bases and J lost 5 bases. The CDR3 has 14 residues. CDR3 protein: CASAPAGGHNEQFF. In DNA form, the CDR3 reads TGTGCCAGCGCCCCCGCGGGGGGCCACAATGAGCAGTTCTTC.

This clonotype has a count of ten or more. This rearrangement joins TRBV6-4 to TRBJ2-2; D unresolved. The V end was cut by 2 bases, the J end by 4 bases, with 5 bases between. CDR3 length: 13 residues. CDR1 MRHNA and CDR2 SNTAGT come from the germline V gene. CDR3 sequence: CASSDLATGELFF. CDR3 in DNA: TGTGCCAGCAGTGACCTGGCCACCGGGGAGCTGTTTTTT.

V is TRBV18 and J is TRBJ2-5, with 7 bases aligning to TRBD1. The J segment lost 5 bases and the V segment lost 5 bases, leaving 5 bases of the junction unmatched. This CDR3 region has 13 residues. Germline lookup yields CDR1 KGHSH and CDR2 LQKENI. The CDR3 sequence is CASSMGQMETQYF. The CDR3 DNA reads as TGTGCCAGCTCAATGGGACAGATGGAGACCCAGTACTTC.

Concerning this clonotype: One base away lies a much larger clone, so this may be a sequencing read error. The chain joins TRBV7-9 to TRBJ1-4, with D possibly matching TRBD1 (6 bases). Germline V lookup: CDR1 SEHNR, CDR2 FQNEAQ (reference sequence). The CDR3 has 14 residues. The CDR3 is CANSLRQGSEKLFF. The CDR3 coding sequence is TGTGCCAACAGCTTGCGTCAGGGGAGCGAAAAACTGTTTTTT.

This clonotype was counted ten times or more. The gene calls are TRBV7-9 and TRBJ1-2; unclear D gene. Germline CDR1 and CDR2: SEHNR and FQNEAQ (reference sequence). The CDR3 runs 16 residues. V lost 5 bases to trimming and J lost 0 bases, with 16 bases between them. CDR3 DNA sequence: TGTGCCAGCAGCCCGGCTGGTGGCAGAGCTAACTATGGCTACACCTTC. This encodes CASSPAGGRANYGYTF.

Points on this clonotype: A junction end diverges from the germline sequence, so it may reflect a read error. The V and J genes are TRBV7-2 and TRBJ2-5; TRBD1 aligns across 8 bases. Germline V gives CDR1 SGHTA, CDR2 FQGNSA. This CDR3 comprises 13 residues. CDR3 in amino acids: CVSSPGGGETQYF. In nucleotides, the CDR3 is TGTGTCAGCAGCCCAGGGGGCGGTGAGACCCAGTACTTC.

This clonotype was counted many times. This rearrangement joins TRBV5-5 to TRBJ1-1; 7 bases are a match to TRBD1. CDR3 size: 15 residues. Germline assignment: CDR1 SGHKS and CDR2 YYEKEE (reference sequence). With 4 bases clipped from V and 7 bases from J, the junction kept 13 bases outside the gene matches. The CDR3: CASSPPARGVGEAFF. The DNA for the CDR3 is TGTGCCAGCAGCCCGCCAGCCAGGGGGGTTGGTGAAGCTTTCTTT.